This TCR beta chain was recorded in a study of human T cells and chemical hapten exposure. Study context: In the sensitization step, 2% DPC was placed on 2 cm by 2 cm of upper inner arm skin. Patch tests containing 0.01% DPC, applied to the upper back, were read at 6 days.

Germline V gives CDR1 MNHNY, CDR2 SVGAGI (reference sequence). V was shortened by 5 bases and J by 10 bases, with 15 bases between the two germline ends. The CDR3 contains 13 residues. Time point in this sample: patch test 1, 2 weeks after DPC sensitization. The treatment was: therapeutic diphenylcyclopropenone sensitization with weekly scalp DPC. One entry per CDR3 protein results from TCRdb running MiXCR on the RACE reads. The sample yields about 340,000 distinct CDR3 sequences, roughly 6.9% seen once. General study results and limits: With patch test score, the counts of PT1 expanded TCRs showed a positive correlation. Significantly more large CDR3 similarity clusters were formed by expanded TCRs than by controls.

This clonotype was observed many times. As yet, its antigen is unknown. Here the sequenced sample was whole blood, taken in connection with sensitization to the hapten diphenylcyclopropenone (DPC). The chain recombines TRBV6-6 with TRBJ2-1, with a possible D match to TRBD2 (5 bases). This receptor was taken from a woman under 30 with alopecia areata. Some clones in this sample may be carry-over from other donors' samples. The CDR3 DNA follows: TGTGCCAGCAGTCGAGATGAGGGCCGAGAGCAGTTCTTC. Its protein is CASSRDEGREQFF.